A selection of T cell receptor beta chains follows, all from one sample in a study of control samples from healthy donors and cancer patients. The data were produced by immunoSEQ multiplex PCR, yet TCRdb's version contains in-frame clones alone and is incomplete. In the table there are about 60,000 clones, nearly 90% of which are singletons. Material for sequencing was blood. The origin of the receptors is a man between 45 and 60 years old in good health. Each CDR3 is given with its conserved first and last residue. The D gene is left open where the match is weak. Expanded clones get a size class; other rows say once, few or many, or leave the size out.

j_call d_call clone_size v_call cdr3_aa cdr3_nt
TRBJ2-5 TRBD2 . TRBV28 CASSSGRGETQYF TGTGCCAGCTCTAGCGGGAGGGGGGAGACCCAGTACTTC
TRBJ2-7 . few TRBV5-4 CASSFNSYEQYF TGTGCCAGCAGCTTTAACTCCTACGAGCAGTACTTC
TRBJ2-5 . . TRBV7-9 CASSFPAGPYQETQYF TGTGCCAGCAGCTTCCCTGCGGGACCGTACCAAGAGACCCAGTACTTC
TRBJ1-4 . . TRBV7-2 CASSSQGGDNEKLFF TGTGCCAGCAGCTCCCAAGGGGGAGATAATGAAAAACTGTTTTTT
TRBJ2-1 . . TRBV5-1 CASSLGPGHYNEQFF TGCGCCAGCAGCTTGGGCCCGGGACACTACAATGAGCAGTTCTTC
TRBJ2-3 TRBD1 . TRBV7-9 CASSPQQAGTGLTDTQYF TGTGCCAGCAGCCCACAACAGGCGGGGACAGGACTTACAGATACGCAGTATTTT
TRBJ2-3 . . TRBV10-1 CASSDGRTTDTQYF TGCGCCAGCAGTGATGGGAGGACCACAGATACGCAGTATTTT
TRBJ2-5 . . TRBV6-5 CASSNRALKETQYF TGTGCCAGCAGCAACCGGGCCCTAAAAGAGACCCAGTACTTC
TRBJ2-5 TRBD1 . TRBV19 CASSSPAGTGETQYF TGTGCCAGTAGTTCCCCCGCCGGGACAGGAGAGACCCAGTACTTC
TRBJ1-1 . medium-sized TRBV12-3/TRBV12-4 CAIRTANTEAFF TGTGCCATCAGGACAGCGAACACTGAAGCTTTCTTT
TRBJ2-7 TRBD1 few TRBV6-6 CASSPTGASSYEQYF TGTGCCAGCAGTCCTACAGGGGCAAGCTCCTACGAGCAGTACTTC
TRBJ2-1 . once TRBV20-1 CSARRYNEQFF TGCAGTGCTAGAAGGTACAATGAGCAGTTCTTC
TRBJ2-2 . . TRBV27 CASSFPYTGELFF TGTGCCAGCAGTTTTCCATACACCGGGGAGCTGTTTTTT
TRBJ1-2 . . TRBV5-1 CASSLGQFSYGYTF TGCGCCAGCAGCTTGGGACAGTTCAGCTATGGCTACACCTTC
TRBJ1-1 TRBD1 . TRBV6-6 CASRWGQMNTEAFF TGTGCCAGCAGGTGGGGACAGATGAACACTGAAGCTTTCTTT
TRBJ2-5 TRBD1 . TRBV6-5 CASSYRGPQETQYF TGTGCCAGCAGTTACAGGGGGCCCCAAGAGACCCAGTACTTC
TRBJ1-1 . . TRBV2 CASRGLNTEAFF TGTGCCAGCAGGGGGTTGAACACTGAAGCTTTCTTT
TRBJ2-3 TRBD1 few TRBV7-9 CASSSTGGASTDTQYF TGTGCCAGCAGCTCTACAGGGGGCGCAAGCACAGATACGCAGTATTTT
TRBJ2-1 TRBD1 . TRBV6-5 CASSSPGTGASEQFF TGTGCCAGCAGTTCTCCCGGGACAGGGGCGAGTGAGCAGTTCTTC
TRBJ2-3 . . TRBV4-2 CASSHQDTQYF TGTGCCAGCAGCCATCAAGATACGCAGTATTTT
TRBJ2-1 . . TRBV24-1 CATSEGGNEQFF TGTGCCACCAGTGAGGGTGGGAATGAGCAGTTCTTC
TRBJ1-2 . few TRBV4-3 CASSQDPGEVGGYTF TGCGCCAGCAGCCAAGATCCCGGGGAAGTGGGTGGCTACACCTTC
TRBJ2-1 TRBD2 once TRBV3-1/TRBV3-2 CASSPRTSGNQFF TGTGCCAGCAGCCCCCGGACTAGCGGGAACCAGTTCTTC
TRBJ2-3 TRBD1 . TRBV24-1 CATSGYRGPIDTQYF TGTGCCACCAGTGGGTACAGGGGGCCCATAGATACGCAGTATTTT
TRBJ1-6 TRBD1 . TRBV15 CATSRTGGNSPLHF TGTGCCACCAGCAGGACAGGGGGAAATTCACCCCTCCACTTT
TRBJ2-3 . . TRBV27 CASSFVSGMTDTQYF TGTGCCAGCAGTTTTGTGTCAGGGATGACAGATACGCAGTATTTT
TRBJ2-1 . . TRBV14 CASSQVVGSNEQFF TGTGCCAGCAGCCAAGTGGTAGGTTCGAATGAGCAGTTCTTC
TRBJ2-2 . once TRBV27 CASSLGFYTGELFF TGTGCCAGCAGTTTGGGGTTTTACACCGGGGAGCTGTTTTTT
TRBJ2-7 TRBD2 few TRBV5-1 CASSFQTSGRARSYEQYF TGCGCCAGCAGCTTCCAGACTAGCGGGAGGGCCCGCTCCTACGAGCAGTACTTC
TRBJ2-1 TRBD2 . TRBV7-9 CASSPGLAGQFF TGTGCCAGCAGCCCCGGACTAGCAGGGCAGTTCTTC
TRBJ1-2 TRBD1 . TRBV27 CASSTRDRGRAGYTF TGTGCCAGCAGTACCCGGGACAGAGGGAGGGCTGGCTACACCTTC
TRBJ1-5 . . TRBV2 CASSALDSNQPQHF TGTGCCAGCAGTGCCTTGGATAGCAATCAGCCCCAGCATTTT
TRBJ1-1 . . TRBV29-1 CSVRRETEAFF TGCAGCGTTAGAAGGGAAACTGAAGCTTTCTTT
TRBJ2-5 TRBD2 once TRBV28 CASSVSGHQKETQYF TGTGCCAGCAGTGTTAGCGGGCACCAAAAAGAGACCCAGTACTTC
TRBJ2-1 . . TRBV7-3 CASSLGGQANNEQFF TGTGCCAGCAGCTTAGGGGGGCAGGCAAACAATGAGCAGTTCTTC
TRBJ2-5 . once TRBV2 CASSARNTQETQYF TGTGCCAGCAGTGCTCGGAACACCCAAGAGACCCAGTACTTC
TRBJ2-3 . . TRBV6-4 CASSDQGRDTQYF TGTGCCAGCAGTGACCAGGGCCGAGATACGCAGTATTTT
TRBJ1-5 . . TRBV21-1 CASSKDRGLRQPQHF TGTGCCAGCAGCAAAGACAGGGGGCTTCGGCAGCCCCAGCATTTT
TRBJ2-1 TRBD2 . TRBV11-2 CASSGTSGSGNEQFF TGTGCCAGCAGCGGGACTAGCGGGAGCGGGAATGAGCAGTTCTTC
TRBJ1-6 . . TRBV7-8 CASSLAGENSPLHF TGTGCCAGCAGTCTAGCGGGGGAAAATTCACCCCTCCACTTT
TRBJ2-1 TRBD1 . TRBV28 CASSLPGQGYNEQFF TGTGCCAGCAGTTTACCGGGACAGGGTTACAATGAGCAGTTCTTC
TRBJ1-5 . . TRBV6-5 CASRQGYSNQPQHF TGTGCCAGCAGGCAGGGTTATAGCAATCAGCCCCAGCATTTT
TRBJ2-2 . . TRBV3-1/TRBV3-2 CASSQDFITGELFF TGTGCCAGCAGCCAAGATTTCATCACCGGGGAGCTGTTTTTT
TRBJ2-7 TRBD1 . TRBV5-1 CASSLAVQGVYEQYF TGCGCCAGCAGCTTGGCCGTCCAGGGGGTGTACGAGCAGTACTTC
TRBJ2-1 . . TRBV19 CASSSYNEQFF TGTGCCAGTAGCTCCTACAATGAGCAGTTCTTC
TRBJ2-5 TRBD1 . TRBV5-1 CASSFELTGAFQETQYF TGCGCCAGCAGCTTTGAATTGACAGGGGCCTTTCAAGAGACCCAGTACTTC
TRBJ1-1 . . TRBV21-1 CASSKAGGGMNTEAFF TGTGCCAGCAGCAAGGCTGGGGGGGGGATGAACACTGAAGCTTTCTTT